The clone carrying this T cell receptor (beta chain) was seen at least ten times. The antigen remains undetermined. This sample is drawn from a study of early T cells in non-severe SARS-CoV-2 infection. Study-wide context: The chains were unpaired, and the sequenced material was bulk RNA from unsorted whole blood.

The length of the CDR3 is 14 residues. V was cut by 4 bases and J by 3 bases, with 13 bases left in between. Germline-derived CDR1 and CDR2 are SGHVS and FNYEAQ. The study, taken as a whole, reports: Private and CD4 specificities were missed by VDJdb matching, skewed to anti-spike CD8.

Individual cDNA molecules were tagged with unique molecular identifiers, the study reported. MiXCR was run by TCRdb on the 5' RACE reads, yielding one entry per CDR3 protein. This sample has around 35,000 distinct CDR3 sequences, with approximately 6.2% found just once. The clonotype comes from an adult who was a healthcare worker with PCR-confirmed SARS-CoV-2 infection or an uninfected control (not recorded which). The rearrangement joins TRBV7-6 to TRBJ2-7, with a tentative D call TRBD2 (6 bases). Sequencing was done on a sample of whole blood. CDR3 DNA: TGTGCCAGCAGCTCACATACTAGCAACTACGAGCAGTACTTC. Encoded protein: CASSSHTSNYEQYF.